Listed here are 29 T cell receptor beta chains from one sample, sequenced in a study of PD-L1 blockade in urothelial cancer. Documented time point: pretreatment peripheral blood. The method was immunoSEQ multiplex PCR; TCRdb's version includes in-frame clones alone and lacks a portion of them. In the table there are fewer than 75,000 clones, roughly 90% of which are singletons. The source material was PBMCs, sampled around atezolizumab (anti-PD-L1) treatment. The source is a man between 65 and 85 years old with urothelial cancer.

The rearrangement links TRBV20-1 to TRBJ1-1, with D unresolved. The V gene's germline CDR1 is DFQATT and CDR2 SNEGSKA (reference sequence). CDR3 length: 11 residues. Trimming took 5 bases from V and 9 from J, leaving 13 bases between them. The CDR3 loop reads CSAPLEEKAFF. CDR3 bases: TGCAGTGCTCCTCTGGAGGAGAAAGCTTTCTTT.

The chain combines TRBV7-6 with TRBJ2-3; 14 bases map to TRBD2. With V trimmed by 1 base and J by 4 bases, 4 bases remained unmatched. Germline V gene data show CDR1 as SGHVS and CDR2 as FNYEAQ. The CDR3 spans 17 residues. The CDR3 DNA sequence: TGTGCCAGCAGCTTAGGGACGACTAGCGGGAGGGCAGATACGCAGTATTTT. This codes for CASSLGTTSGRADTQYF.

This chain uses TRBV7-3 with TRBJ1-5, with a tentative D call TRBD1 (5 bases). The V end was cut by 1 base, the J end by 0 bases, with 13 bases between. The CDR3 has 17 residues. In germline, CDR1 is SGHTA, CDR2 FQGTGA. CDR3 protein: CASSLIHRQGSNQPQHF. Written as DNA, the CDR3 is TGTGCCAGCAGCTTAATCCACAGGCAGGGTAGCAATCAGCCCCAGCATTTT.

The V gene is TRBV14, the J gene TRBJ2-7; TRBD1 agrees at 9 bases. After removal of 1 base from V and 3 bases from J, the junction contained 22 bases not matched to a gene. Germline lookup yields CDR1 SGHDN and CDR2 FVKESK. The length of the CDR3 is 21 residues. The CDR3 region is CASSQGGWVSPGTGNYYEQYF. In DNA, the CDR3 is TGTGCCAGCAGCCAAGGGGGTTGGGTGTCTCCCGGGACAGGGAACTACTACGAGCAGTACTTC.

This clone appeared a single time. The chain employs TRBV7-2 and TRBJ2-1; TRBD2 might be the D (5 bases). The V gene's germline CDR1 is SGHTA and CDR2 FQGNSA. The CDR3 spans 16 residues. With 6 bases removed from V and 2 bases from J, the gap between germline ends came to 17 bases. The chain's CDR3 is CASRLGLSITYNEQFF. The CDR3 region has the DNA TGTGCCAGCAGGCTTGGACTCTCGATCACCTACAATGAGCAGTTCTTC.

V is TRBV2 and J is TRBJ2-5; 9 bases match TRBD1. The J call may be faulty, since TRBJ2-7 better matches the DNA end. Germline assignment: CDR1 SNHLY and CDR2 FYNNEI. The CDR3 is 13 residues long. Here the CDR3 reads CASKRDRDYEQYF. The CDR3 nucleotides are TGTGCCAGCAAGAGGGACAGGGATTACGAGCAGTACTTC.

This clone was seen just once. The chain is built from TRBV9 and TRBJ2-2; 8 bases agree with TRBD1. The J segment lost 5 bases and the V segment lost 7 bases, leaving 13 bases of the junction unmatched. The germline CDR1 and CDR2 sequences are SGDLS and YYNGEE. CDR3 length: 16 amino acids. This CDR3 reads CASGQGQGAQTGELFF. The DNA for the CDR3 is TGTGCCAGCGGCCAAGGACAGGGAGCTCAGACCGGGGAGCTGTTTTTT.

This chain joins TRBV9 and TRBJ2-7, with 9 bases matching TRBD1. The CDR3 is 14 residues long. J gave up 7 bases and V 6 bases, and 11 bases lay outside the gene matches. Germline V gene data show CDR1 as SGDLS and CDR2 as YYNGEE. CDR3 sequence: CASNNRTGGREQYF. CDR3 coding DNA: TGTGCCAGCAACAACCGCACAGGGGGCAGGGAGCAGTACTTC.

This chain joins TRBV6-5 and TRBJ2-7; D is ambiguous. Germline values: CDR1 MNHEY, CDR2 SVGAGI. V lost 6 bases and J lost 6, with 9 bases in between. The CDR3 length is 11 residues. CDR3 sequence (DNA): TGTGCCAGCAGCCGACTCGGCGAGCAGTACTTC. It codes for CASSRLGEQYF.

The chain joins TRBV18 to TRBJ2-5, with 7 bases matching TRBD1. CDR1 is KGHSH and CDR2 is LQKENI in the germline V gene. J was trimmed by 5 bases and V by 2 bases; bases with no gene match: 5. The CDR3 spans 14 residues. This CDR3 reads CASSPGRGTETQYF. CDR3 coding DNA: TGTGCCAGCTCACCAGGCAGGGGGACCGAGACCCAGTACTTC.

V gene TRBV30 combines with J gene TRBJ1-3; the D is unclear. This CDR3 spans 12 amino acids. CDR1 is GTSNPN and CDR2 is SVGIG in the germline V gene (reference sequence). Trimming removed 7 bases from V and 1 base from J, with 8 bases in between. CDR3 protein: CAYGISGNTIYF. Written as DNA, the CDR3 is TGTGCCTACGGGATTTCTGGAAACACCATATATTTT.

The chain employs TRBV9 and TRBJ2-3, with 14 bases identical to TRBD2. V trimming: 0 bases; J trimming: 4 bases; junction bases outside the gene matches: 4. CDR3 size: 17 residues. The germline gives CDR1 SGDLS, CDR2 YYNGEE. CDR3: CASSVGGLAGVSDTQYF. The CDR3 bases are TGTGCCAGCAGCGTAGGGGGACTAGCGGGAGTCTCAGATACGCAGTATTTT. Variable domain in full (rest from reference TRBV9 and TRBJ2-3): DSGVTQTPKHLITATGQRVTLRCSPRSGDLSVYWYQQSLDQGLQFLIQYYNGEERAKGNILERFSAQQFPDLHSELNLSSLELGDSALYFCASSVGGLAGVSDTQYFGPGTRLTVL.

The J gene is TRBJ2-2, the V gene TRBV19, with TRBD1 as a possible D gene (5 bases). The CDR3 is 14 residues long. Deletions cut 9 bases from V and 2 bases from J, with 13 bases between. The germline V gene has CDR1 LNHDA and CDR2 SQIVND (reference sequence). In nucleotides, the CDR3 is TGTGCCAGCCACGTGCAGGGTAACACCGGGGAGCTGTTTTTT. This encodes CASHVQGNTGELFF. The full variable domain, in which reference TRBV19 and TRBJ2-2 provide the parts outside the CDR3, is DGGITQSPKYLFRKEGQNVTLSCEQNLNHDAMYWYRQDPGQGLRLIYYSQIVNDFQKGDIAEGYSVSREKKESFPLTVTSAQKNPTAFYLCASHVQGNTGELFFGEGSRLTVL.

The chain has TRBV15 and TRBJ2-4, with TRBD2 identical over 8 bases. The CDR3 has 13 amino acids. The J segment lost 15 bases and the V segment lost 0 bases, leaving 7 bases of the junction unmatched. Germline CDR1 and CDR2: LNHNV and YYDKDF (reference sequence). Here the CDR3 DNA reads TGTGCCACCAGCAGAGATAGGGGGACTAGTTGGTACTTC. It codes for CATSRDRGTSWYF.

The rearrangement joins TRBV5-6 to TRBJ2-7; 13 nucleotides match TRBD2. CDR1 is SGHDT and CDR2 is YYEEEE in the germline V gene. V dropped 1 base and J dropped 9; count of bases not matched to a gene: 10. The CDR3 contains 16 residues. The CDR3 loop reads CASSLWGGLAGSVQYF. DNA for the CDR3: TGTGCCAGCAGCTTGTGGGGGGGACTAGCGGGATCAGTGCAGTACTTC.

The CDR3 DNA is TGTGCCAGCAATATACGACAGGGGTTCCATCCGGGGGCTAACTATGGCTACACCTTC. Its protein product is CASNIRQGFHPGANYGYTF. The chain joins TRBV28 to TRBJ1-2; 8 bases map to TRBD1. Trimming took 7 bases from V and 0 from J; bases not matched to a gene: 19. From germline, CDR1 is MDHEN and CDR2 SYDVKM. The CDR3 sequence is 19 residues long.

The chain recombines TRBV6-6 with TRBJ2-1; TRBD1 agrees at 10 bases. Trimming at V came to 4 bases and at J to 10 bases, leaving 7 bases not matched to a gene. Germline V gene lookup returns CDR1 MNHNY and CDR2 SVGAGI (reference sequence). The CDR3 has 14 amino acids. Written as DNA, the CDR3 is TGTGCCAGCAGTTCCCCGGACAGGGGGAACGAGCAGTTCTTC. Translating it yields CASSSPDRGNEQFF.

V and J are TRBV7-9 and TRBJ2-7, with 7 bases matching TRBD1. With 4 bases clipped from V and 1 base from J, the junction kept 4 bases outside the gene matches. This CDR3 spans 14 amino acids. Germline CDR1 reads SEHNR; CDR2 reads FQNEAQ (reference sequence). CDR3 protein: CASSYRQGSYEQYF. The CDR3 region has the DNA TGTGCCAGCAGCTACCGACAGGGTTCCTACGAGCAGTACTTC.

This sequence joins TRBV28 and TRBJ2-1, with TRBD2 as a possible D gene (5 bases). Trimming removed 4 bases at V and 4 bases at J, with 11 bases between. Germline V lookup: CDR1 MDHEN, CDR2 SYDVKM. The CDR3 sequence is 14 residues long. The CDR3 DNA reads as TGTGCCAGCAGTTCGCCCACTAGGTACAATGAGCAGTTCTTC. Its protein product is CASSSPTRYNEQFF.

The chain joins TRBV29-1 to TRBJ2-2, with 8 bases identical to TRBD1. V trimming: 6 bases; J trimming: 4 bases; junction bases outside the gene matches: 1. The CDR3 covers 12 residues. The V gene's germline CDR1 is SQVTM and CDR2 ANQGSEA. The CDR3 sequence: CSVTGGTGELFF. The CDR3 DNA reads TGCAGCGTCACAGGGGGCACCGGGGAGCTGTTTTTT.

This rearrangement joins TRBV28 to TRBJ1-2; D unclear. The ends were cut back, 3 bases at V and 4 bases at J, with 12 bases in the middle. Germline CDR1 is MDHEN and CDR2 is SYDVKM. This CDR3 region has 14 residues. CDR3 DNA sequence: TGTGCCAGCAGTTTCGGTGGAGAAAGCTATGGCTACACCTTC. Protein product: CASSFGGESYGYTF.

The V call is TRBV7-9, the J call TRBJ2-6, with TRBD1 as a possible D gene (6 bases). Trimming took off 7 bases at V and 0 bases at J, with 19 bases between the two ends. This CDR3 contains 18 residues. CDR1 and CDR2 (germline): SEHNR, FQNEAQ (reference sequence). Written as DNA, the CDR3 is TGTGCCAGCACCTACCGGAATACAGGGATCTCTGGGGCCAACGTCCTGACTTTC. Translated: CASTYRNTGISGANVLTF.

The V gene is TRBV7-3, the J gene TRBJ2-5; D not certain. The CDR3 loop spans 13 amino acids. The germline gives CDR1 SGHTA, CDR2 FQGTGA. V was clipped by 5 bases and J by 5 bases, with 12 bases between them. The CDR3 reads CASSVSFRETQYF. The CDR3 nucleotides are TGTGCCAGCAGCGTCTCTTTCAGGGAGACCCAGTACTTC.

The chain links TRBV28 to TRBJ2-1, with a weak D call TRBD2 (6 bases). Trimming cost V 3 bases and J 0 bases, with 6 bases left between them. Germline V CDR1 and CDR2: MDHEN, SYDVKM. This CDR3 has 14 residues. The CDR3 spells CASSFGSSYNEQFF. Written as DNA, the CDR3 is TGTGCCAGCAGTTTCGGGAGCTCCTACAATGAGCAGTTCTTC.

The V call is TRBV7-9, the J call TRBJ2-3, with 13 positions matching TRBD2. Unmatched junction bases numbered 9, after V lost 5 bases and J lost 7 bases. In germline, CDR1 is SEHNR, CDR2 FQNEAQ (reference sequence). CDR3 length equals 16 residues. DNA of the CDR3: TGTGCCAGCAGCCCCGGGACTAGCGGGATGATATATACGCAGTATTTT. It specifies CASSPGTSGMIYTQYF.

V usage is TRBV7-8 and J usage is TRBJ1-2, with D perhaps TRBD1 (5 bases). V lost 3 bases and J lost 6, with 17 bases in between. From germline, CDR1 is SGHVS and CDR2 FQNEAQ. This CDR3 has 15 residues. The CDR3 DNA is TGTGCCAGCAGCTTGTCTAACCAGGGTGGCCATGGCTACACCTTC. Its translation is CASSLSNQGGHGYTF.

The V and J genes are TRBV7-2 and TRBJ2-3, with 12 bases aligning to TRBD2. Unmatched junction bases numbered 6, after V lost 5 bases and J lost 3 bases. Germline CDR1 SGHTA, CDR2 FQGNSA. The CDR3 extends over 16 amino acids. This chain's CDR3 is CASSQTSGSKTDTQYF. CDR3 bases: TGTGCCAGCAGCCAGACTAGCGGGAGTAAGACAGATACGCAGTATTTT.

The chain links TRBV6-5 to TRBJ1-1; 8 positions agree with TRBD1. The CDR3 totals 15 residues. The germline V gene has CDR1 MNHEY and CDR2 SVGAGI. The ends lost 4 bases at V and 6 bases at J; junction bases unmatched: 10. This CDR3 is CASSSGGGGFAEAFF. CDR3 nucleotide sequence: TGTGCCAGCAGTTCAGGGGGCGGTGGATTTGCTGAAGCTTTCTTT.

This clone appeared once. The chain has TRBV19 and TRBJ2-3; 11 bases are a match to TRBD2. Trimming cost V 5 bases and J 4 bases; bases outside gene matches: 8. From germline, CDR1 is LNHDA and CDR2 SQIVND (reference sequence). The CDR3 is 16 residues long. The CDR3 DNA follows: TGTGCCAGTAGTCGGACTAGCGGGTGGGGGCCAGATACGCAGTATTTT. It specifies CASSRTSGWGPDTQYF.